Following are 20 T cell receptor beta chains from one sample sequenced in a study of T cells expressing NK-cell markers. TCRdb reprocessed the 5' RACE reads and keeps a single row for each CDR3 protein, giving no DNA. The table counts roughly 160,000 distinct CDR3 sequences; around 20% lies in the top ten. The source material was blood T cells: a sorted CD56 or NKG2C T cell subset, CD4+ or CD8+ T cells, or bulk PBMC T cells (not recorded which). Receptors were obtained from a man between 18 and 69 years old in good health.

CDR3: CASSRGLAGGISYEQYF. The rearrangement uses TRBV7-9 and TRBJ2-7; TCRdb returns TRBD2, unconfirmable since there is no DNA. Germline CDR1 SEHNR, CDR2 FQNEAQ (reference sequence). The CDR3 loop spans 17 amino acids. Filled out from reference TRBV7-9 and TRBJ2-7, the complete variable domain reads DTGVSQNPRHKITKRGQNVTFRCDPISEHNRLYWYRQTLGQGPEFLTYFQNEAQLEKSRLLSDRFSAERPKGSFSTLEIQRTEQGDSAMYLCASSRGLAGGISYEQYFGPGTRLTVT.

The V call is TRBV29-1, the J call TRBJ2-1; TCRdb selects TRBD2, and the lack of DNA leaves this call unchecked. The CDR3 runs 12 residues. The V gene's germline CDR1 is SQVTM and CDR2 ANQGSEA. CDR3 loop: CSVELAGEGLFF.

The V call is TRBV5-1, the J call TRBJ1-2; TCRdb calls TRBD1, which cannot be checked without DNA. CDR1 is SGHRS, CDR2 YFSETQ, per germline. This CDR3 comprises 16 residues. The CDR3 region is CASSSTGTEVDYGYTF.

CDR3 protein: CASSRRTGSSYEQYF. The chain combines TRBV7-9 with TRBJ2-7; TCRdb gives TRBD1 as the D gene, but with no DNA this cannot be confirmed. The CDR3 spans 15 residues. Germline values: CDR1 SEHNR, CDR2 FQNEAQ (reference sequence).

The chain joins TRBV12-3 or TRBV12-4 to TRBJ2-3; TCRdb's D call, TRBD2, is unchecked because there is no DNA. This CDR3 has 16 amino acids. The CDR3 here is CASSVNSGGLLDTQYF.

The chain carries TRBV21-1 and TRBJ2-6. TRBV21-1 is a listed pseudogene. The CDR3 totals 16 residues. The chain's CDR3 is CASSKKFSSGANVLTF.

The chain combines TRBV19 with TRBJ2-6; TCRdb's D gene call, TRBD1, goes unchecked for lack of DNA. Germline values: CDR1 LNHDA, CDR2 SQIVND (reference sequence). The CDR3 runs to 18 residues. The CDR3 loop is CASSTPGQGKAGANVLTF.

This rearrangement joins TRBV27 to TRBJ2-1; without DNA, the TCRdb call of TRBD2 cannot be checked. Germline V lookup: CDR1 MNHEY, CDR2 SMNVEV (reference sequence). CDR3 length: 13 residues. The CDR3 region is CASSFASGNEQFF.

The CDR3 sequence: CASSPTGTSVFTDTQYF. V and J are TRBV18 and TRBJ2-3; lacking DNA, the TRBD2 call made by TCRdb goes unchecked. Germline V gene sequence: CDR1 KGHSH, CDR2 LQKENI. CDR3 size: 17 residues. Drawing the rest from reference TRBV18 and TRBJ2-3, the complete variable domain is NAGVMQNPRHLVRRRGQEARLRCSPMKGHSHVYWYRQLPEEGLKFMVYLQKENIIDESGMPKERFSAEFPKEGPSILRIQQVVRGDSAAYFCASSPTGTSVFTDTQYFGPGTRLTVL.

The J gene is TRBJ2-5, the V gene TRBV3-1; without DNA, the TCRdb call of TRBD1 cannot be checked. Per the germline V gene, CDR1 is LGHDT and CDR2 is YNNKEL (reference sequence). The CDR3 consists of 18 residues. The CDR3 sequence is CASSRTIYRARRGETQYF.

The chain's CDR3 is CASSLNRENGELFF. This rearrangement joins TRBV28 to TRBJ2-2; TCRdb's D call of TRBD1 is untestable without DNA. Per germline, CDR1 MDHEN and CDR2 SYDVKM. CDR3 size: 14 residues.

The gene calls are TRBV6-5 and TRBJ2-1; lacking DNA, the TRBD1 call made by TCRdb goes unchecked. This CDR3 has 12 residues. Germline V CDR1 and CDR2: MNHEY, SVGAGI. This CDR3 is CASGGPYNEQFF.

This chain uses TRBV14 with TRBJ2-7; TCRdb indicates TRBD1, and absent DNA this call remains unverified. This CDR3 contains 15 residues. CDR1 SGHDN and CDR2 FVKESK come from the germline V gene. The CDR3 reads CASSQEGTVSYEQYF. Filled out from reference TRBV14 and TRBJ2-7, the complete variable domain reads EAGVTQFPSHSVIEKGQTVTLRCDPISGHDNLYWYRRVMGKEIKFLLHFVKESKQDESGMPNNRFLAERTGGTYSTLKVQPAELEDSGVYFCASSQEGTVSYEQYFGPGTRLTVT.

The chain is built from TRBV6-2 or TRBV6-3 and TRBJ2-2; TCRdb's D call of TRBD2 is untestable without DNA. Germline V lookup: CDR1 MNHEY, CDR2 SVGEGT. The CDR3 has 15 amino acids. The CDR3 protein is CAAQGRTENTGELFF.

The CDR3 protein is CASSFPLTRAGGESTDTQYF. The chain links TRBV11-2 to TRBJ2-3; TCRdb calls TRBD1, which cannot be checked without DNA. CDR1 SGHAT and CDR2 FQNNGV come from the germline V gene. The CDR3 loop spans 20 amino acids.

CDR3 region: CASPPGTSFPDTQYF. V and J are TRBV12-3 or TRBV12-4 and TRBJ2-3; without DNA, the TCRdb call of TRBD2 cannot be checked. This CDR3 has 15 amino acids.

This sequence joins TRBV7-2 and TRBJ2-5; lacking DNA, the TRBD1 call made by TCRdb goes unchecked. Germline CDR1 is SGHTA and CDR2 is FQGNSA. This CDR3 region has 15 residues. This CDR3 reads CASSPSGGAMETQYF.

The chain carries TRBV18 and TRBJ2-7. Germline CDR1 KGHSH, CDR2 LQKENI. The CDR3 has 11 amino acids. CDR3 sequence reads: CASSPGSEQYF. The full variable domain, completed using reference TRBV18 and TRBJ2-7, is NAGVMQNPRHLVRRRGQEARLRCSPMKGHSHVYWYRQLPEEGLKFMVYLQKENIIDESGMPKERFSAEFPKEGPSILRIQQVVRGDSAAYFCASSPGSEQYFGPGTRLTVT.

The chain is built from TRBV5-1 and TRBJ2-2; no DNA is available, so the TRBD1 call from TCRdb remains unchecked. The CDR3 has 17 residues. From germline, CDR1 is SGHRS and CDR2 YFSETQ. The CDR3 is CASSLGHRSGDTGELFF.

J is TRBJ2-1 and V is TRBV6-1; TCRdb's D call of TRBD2 is untestable without DNA. Germline V gene lookup returns CDR1 MNHNS and CDR2 SASEGT. The CDR3 spans 13 residues. CDR3 amino acids: CASSESLVHEQFF.